These 17 T cell receptor beta chains were sequenced from one sample in a study of vaccination and CD4 T cells after COVID-19. Antigens of these TCRs are unknown. Sequencing of the DNA from cultured CD4+ T cells was carried out with the Oncomine TCR Beta short-read assay. A single record per CDR3 protein comes from TCRdb applying MiXCR to the PCR reads. The data show 15,000 or so distinct CDR3 sequences, around 50% seen once. The time point is: late sampling 161 to 241 days after vaccination in a few convalescent patients. The treatment: 10-day PBMC culture with coronavirus spike peptide pools or control peptides (ViraFEST assay). The sequencing used CD4+ T cells from blood, cultured in vitro, collected about 7 months after SARS-CoV-2 vaccination. Receptors were obtained from a human donor who had recovered from COVID-19.

This clonotype has just a few counts. As DNA, the CDR3 is TGTGCCAGCCGGAGGGCGGCAGGGGGATACACTGAAGCTTTCTTT. Its protein is CASRRAAGGYTEAFF. The chain links TRBV6-1 to TRBJ1-1; 7 positions match TRBD1. The germline V gene encodes CDR1 MNHNS and CDR2 SASEGT. The CDR3 sequence is 15 residues long. V trimming: 8 bases; J trimming: 3 bases; junction bases outside the gene matches: 12.

A single count supports this clonotype. V usage is TRBV2 and J usage is TRBJ2-3; D is perhaps TRBD2 (5 bases). CDR1 and CDR2 from the germline V gene are SNHLY and FYNNEI. This CDR3 region has 13 residues. V was pared by 7 bases and J by 2 bases, with 10 bases between. Written as DNA, the CDR3 is TGTGCCAGCAATCCTAGCTTCACAGATACGCAGTATTTT. Protein product: CASNPSFTDTQYF.

This clonotype came up once. V is TRBV5-6 and J is TRBJ1-2; 10 positions agree with TRBD1. The CDR3 loop spans 15 amino acids. Germline V lookup: CDR1 SGHDT, CDR2 YYEEEE. Trimming at V came to 4 bases and at J to 7 bases, leaving 10 bases not matched to a gene. CDR3 residues: CASSEAGTGAFGYTF. In nucleotides, the CDR3 is TGTGCCAGCAGCGAAGCCGGGACAGGGGCCTTTGGCTACACCTTC. Full variable domain (outside the CDR3, taken from reference TRBV5-6 and TRBJ1-2): DAGVTQSPTHLIKTRGQQVTLRCSPKSGHDTVSWYQQALGQGPQFIFQYYEEEERQRGNFPDRFSGHQFPNYSSELNVNALLLGDSALYLCASSEAGTGAFGYTFGSGTRLTVV.

The V gene is TRBV2, the J gene TRBJ1-5; D unresolved. V dropped 1 base and J dropped 0 bases, with 1 base sitting between them. The germline V gene encodes CDR1 SNHLY and CDR2 FYNNEI. The CDR3 runs to 13 residues. As DNA, the CDR3 is TGTGCCAGCAGTGAAGTTAGCAATCAGCCCCAGCATTTT. Encoded protein: CASSEVSNQPQHF.

The chain carries TRBV6-1 and TRBJ2-1; TRBD2 matches at 10 bases. The CDR3 is 15 residues long. CDR1 is MNHNS, CDR2 SASEGT, per germline. Germline trimming cut 3 bases from V and 4 bases from J; bases unmatched to any gene: 3. As DNA, the CDR3 is TGTGCCAGCAGTGACCTAGCGGGAGTTTACAATGAGCAGTTCTTC. Its protein product is CASSDLAGVYNEQFF.

The rearrangement links TRBV19 to TRBJ1-1, with D unclear. The germline gives CDR1 LNHDA, CDR2 SQIVND (reference sequence). The CDR3 has 13 residues. Deletions cut 7 bases from V and 0 bases from J, with 9 bases between. The CDR3, as DNA: TGTGCCAGTACTCCCCGCGTGAACACTGAAGCTTTCTTT. Amino acid sequence: CASTPRVNTEAFF.

The chain combines TRBV20-1 with TRBJ2-3, with D perhaps TRBD1 (5 bases). Germline-derived CDR1 and CDR2 are DFQATT and SNEGSKA (reference sequence). The CDR3 consists of 15 residues. V was shortened by 6 bases and J by 2 bases, with 18 bases between the two germline ends. As DNA, the CDR3 is TGCAGTGCCAACCTCAGGGAAGGGGACACAGATACGCAGTATTTT. Translating gives CSANLREGDTDTQYF.

The V and J genes are TRBV20-1 and TRBJ2-5; D remains unclear. Germline V gene data show CDR1 as DFQATT and CDR2 as SNEGSKA (reference sequence). The V gene lost 3 bases and the J gene lost 9 bases, with 11 bases spanning the gap. The CDR3 is 11 residues long. The CDR3: CSASDIGAQYF. CDR3 coding DNA: TGCAGTGCTAGCGATATAGGAGCCCAGTACTTC.

The chain links TRBV19 to TRBJ2-5; D possibly corresponds to TRBD1 (5 bases). Germline lookup yields CDR1 LNHDA and CDR2 SQIVND (reference sequence). V shed 6 bases and J shed 0 bases, with 8 bases lying between them. The CDR3 has 13 amino acids. Here the CDR3 DNA reads TGTGCCAGTAGGGGGCTCGACCAAGAGACCCAGTACTTC. It codes for CASRGLDQETQYF.

V gene TRBV6-1 combines with J gene TRBJ2-3, with D possibly TRBD2 on 6 matching bases. V lost 6 bases and J lost 0, with 13 bases in between. This CDR3 contains 15 residues. Germline-derived CDR1 and CDR2 are MNHNS and SASEGT. As DNA, the CDR3 is TGTGCCAGCAGCGCGGGACTCCTCAGCACAGATACGCAGTATTTT. Its protein is CASSAGLLSTDTQYF.

J is TRBJ2-5 and V is TRBV11-3; 7 bases line up with TRBD1. Trimming cost V 3 bases and J 1 base; bases outside gene matches: 2. The CDR3 is 14 amino acids. In germline, CDR1 is SGHNT, CDR2 YENEEA. CDR3 sequence (DNA): TGTGCCAGCAGCTTCCCAGGGGGCCAAGAGACCCAGTACTTC. Its protein product is CASSFPGGQETQYF.

The chain joins TRBV7-9 to TRBJ2-3; D perhaps matches TRBD2 (5 bases). V was pared by 5 bases and J by 3 bases, with 6 bases between. The CDR3 extends over 12 amino acids. The germline CDR1 and CDR2 sequences are SEHNR and FQNEAQ (reference sequence). CDR3 in amino acids: CASSTGTDTQYF. CDR3 sequence (DNA): TGTGCCAGCAGCACGGGGACAGATACGCAGTATTTT. Drawing the rest from reference TRBV7-9 and TRBJ2-3, the complete variable domain is DTGVSQNPRHKITKRGQNVTFRCDPISEHNRLYWYRQTLGQGPEFLTYFQNEAQLEKSRLLSDRFSAERPKGSFSTLEIQRTEQGDSAMYLCASSTGTDTQYFGPGTRLTVL.

V gene TRBV27 combines with J gene TRBJ1-6; no reliable D call. The V gene's germline CDR1 is MNHEY and CDR2 SMNVEV (reference sequence). Deletions cut 0 bases from V and 10 bases from J, with 10 bases between. This CDR3 has 14 residues. The CDR3: CASSLSWVGSPLHF. The CDR3 DNA reads as TGTGCCAGCAGTTTATCGTGGGTAGGATCACCCCTCCACTTT.

CDR3 residues: CASSPGQGMGGYTF. As DNA, the CDR3 is TGTGCCAGCAGCCCCGGACAGGGGATGGGTGGCTACACCTTC. The chain has TRBV7-2 and TRBJ1-2; 9 nucleotides match TRBD1. J was trimmed by 7 bases and V by 5 bases; bases with no gene match: 8. CDR1 and CDR2 from the germline V gene are SGHTA and FQGNSA. CDR3 length: 14 amino acids.

The chain links TRBV11-2 to TRBJ2-3; D not certain. Looked up from germline, CDR1 is SGHAT and CDR2 is FQNNGV. Trimming pared 0 bases from V and 3 bases from J, leaving 4 bases between. This CDR3 spans 13 amino acids. The CDR3 nucleotides are TGTGCCAGCAGCTTAGATCGTACAGATACGCAGTATTTT. Amino acids: CASSLDRTDTQYF.

Only a few counts were recorded for this clonotype. This chain joins TRBV24-1 and TRBJ2-5; D may be TRBD1 or TRBD2 (5 bases each). The CDR3 runs to 12 residues. Germline-derived CDR1 and CDR2 are KGHDR and SFDVKD. Between the trimmed V and J ends, which lost 4 bases and 4 bases, there was a span of 6 bases. In nucleotides, the CDR3 is TGTGCCACCAGTGAAGGGACAGAGACCCAGTACTTC. Residues: CATSEGTETQYF.

V usage is TRBV20-1 and J usage is TRBJ1-1, with D unresolved. There are 14 residues in the CDR3. The ends were cut back, 3 bases at V and 4 bases at J, with 15 bases in the middle. CDR1 DFQATT and CDR2 SNEGSKA come from the germline V gene (reference sequence). CDR3 sequence (DNA): TGCAGTGCTAGCCACAAGGGTTCGGGCACTGAAGCTTTCTTT. Encoded protein: CSASHKGSGTEAFF.